Presented here are 9 T cell receptor beta chains from one specimen sequenced in a study of blood T cell repertoires in COVID-19. Some clones are missing from TCRdb's copy, which holds only in-frame ones; the method was immunoSEQ multiplex PCR. Altogether approximately 150,000 clones are present, about 83% being singletons, with the ten largest covering roughly 17%. Sequences were obtained from peripheral blood. The origin of the receptors is a man aged 50 to 60 with acute or convalescent COVID-19.

The chain couples TRBV10-3 to TRBJ1-3; D is possibly TRBD1 (6 bases). Germline CDR1 ENHRY, CDR2 SYGVKD. The CDR3 loop spans 16 amino acids. Trimming shortened V by 1 base and J by 1 base, and 11 bases separated the two germline ends. Written as DNA, the CDR3 is TGTGCCATCAGTGAGTTACTGGACAGTTCTGGAAACACCATATATTTT. This encodes CAISELLDSSGNTIYF.

The chain employs TRBV4-1 and TRBJ2-3; TRBD2 is a possible D gene (5 bases). V gave up 3 bases and J gave up 5 bases, with 18 bases separating them. The CDR3 sequence is 16 residues long. Germline V lookup: CDR1 MGHRA, CDR2 YSYEKL. The CDR3 here is CASSHPEGLPVDTQYF. CDR3 DNA: TGCGCCAGCAGCCATCCCGAGGGCCTTCCGGTAGATACGCAGTATTTT.

The count of this clone is one. J is TRBJ2-7 and V is TRBV7-6; 8 bases match TRBD1. Losses at the gene ends were 5 bases for V and 2 bases for J; bases not matched to a gene: 17. CDR1 is SGHVS, CDR2 FNYEAQ, per germline. The CDR3 covers 18 residues. The CDR3 region has the DNA TGTGCCAGCAGCCCGCTAGGGCCCGCCGGGGACAGGCCCTACGAGCAGTACGTC. The encoded protein is CASSPLGPAGDRPYEQYV.

V is TRBV11-3 and J is TRBJ2-5; 8 bases align to TRBD2. This CDR3 spans 17 amino acids. J lost 1 base, V lost 1 base, and 8 bases had no gene match. Germline V gene lookup returns CDR1 SGHNT and CDR2 YENEEA. The CDR3 DNA reads as TGTGCCAGCAGCTTAGGGTACCACGGGGGGGCCCAAGAGACCCAGTACTTC. As protein: CASSLGYHGGAQETQYF.

This chain joins TRBV10-2 and TRBJ2-6; 9 bases map to TRBD1. This CDR3 comprises 19 residues. After removal of 4 bases from V and 4 bases from J, the junction contained 14 bases not matched to a gene. The germline gives CDR1 WSHSY, CDR2 SAAADI. The CDR3 loop reads CASSGTRGQGSYGANVLTF. The CDR3 DNA is TGCGCCAGCAGTGGTACGAGGGGACAGGGTTCATACGGGGCCAACGTCCTGACTTTC.

The rearrangement joins TRBV18 to TRBJ2-1, with 9 bases matching TRBD2. Germline trimming cut 3 bases from V and 0 bases from J; bases unmatched to any gene: 15. Germline-derived CDR1 and CDR2 are KGHSH and LQKENI. CDR3 length: 20 residues. The CDR3, as DNA: TGTGCCAGCTCACCGAGAGTTAGCGGGGGAGGGCCGAGCTCCTACAATGAGCAGTTCTTC. This translates into CASSPRVSGGGPSSYNEQFF.

The gene calls are TRBV5-6 and TRBJ1-2, with 7 bases identical to TRBD1. V gave up 3 bases and J gave up 2 bases; unmatched junction bases: 1. The CDR3 has 13 amino acids. Germline loops: CDR1 SGHDT, CDR2 YYEEEE. The DNA of the CDR3 is TGTGCCAGCAGCTGGGGACAGAACTATGGCTACACCTTC. It translates to CASSWGQNYGYTF.

This clone has a handful of counts. J is TRBJ2-7 and V is TRBV24-1; D is unresolved. CDR1 and CDR2 from the germline V gene are KGHDR and SFDVKD. Trimming took 6 bases from V and 1 from J, leaving 6 bases between them. The CDR3 is 12 amino acids. The CDR3 loop reads CATSTESYEQYF. The CDR3 DNA reads TGTGCCACCAGTACGGAGTCCTACGAGCAGTACTTC.

This clone is classed as medium-sized. This chain uses TRBV7-6 with TRBJ1-5; 11 positions agree with TRBD1. This CDR3 has 15 residues. The V and J ends lost 5 bases and 6 bases, in that order; junction bases with no gene match: 6. Per germline, CDR1 SGHVS and CDR2 FNYEAQ. The CDR3 DNA is TGTGCCAGCAGCCCCGGGACAGGGGGAGGTCAGCCCCAGCATTTT. Amino acids: CASSPGTGGGQPQHF. Based on the CDR3 plus reference TRBV7-6 and TRBJ1-5, the full variable domain is GAGVSQSPRYKVTKRGQDVALRCDPISGHVSLYWYRQALGQGPEFLTYFNYEAQQDKSGLPNDRFSAERPEGSISTLTIQRTEQRDSAMYRCASSPGTGGGQPQHFGDGTRLSIL.